These 14 T cell receptor beta chains originate from one sample sequenced in a study of CD8 T cells in ankylosing spondylitis. Their antigen targets remain unknown. Study results and caveats: The study identified a TCR beta motif of roughly eight highly homologous variants that appeared characteristic of ankylosing spondylitis blood.

TCRdb re-analysed the 5' RACE reads in MiXCR, keeping a single row per CDR3 protein. There are around 490,000 distinct CDR3 sequences in the sample; about 5.2% occur only once, and around 3.5% lies in the top ten. The sample taken for sequencing was blood, either unsorted or a sorted T cell fraction (not recorded which). Receptors originate from a male donor with ankylosing spondylitis.

This clonotype was seen many times. This chain uses TRBV27 with TRBJ1-4; no definite D call. Per germline, CDR1 MNHEY and CDR2 SMNVEV (reference sequence). This CDR3 has 12 residues. The V end lost 8 bases, the J end lost 6 bases, and 10 bases lay between the germline ends. CDR3 DNA sequence: TGTGCCAGCCGGCACTTGGATGAAAAACTGTTTTTT. Its protein is CASRHLDEKLFF.

The chain couples TRBV20-1 to TRBJ2-1; the D gene is possibly TRBD2 (6 bases). The germline gives CDR1 DFQATT, CDR2 SNEGSKA (reference sequence). The CDR3 sequence is 15 residues long. The V end lost 4 bases, the J end lost 7 bases, and 20 bases lay between the germline ends. The CDR3 nucleotides are TGCAGTGCTACTTCGGTGGGGGGATGGGGAAATGAGCAGTTCTTC. It codes for CSATSVGGWGNEQFF.

This clonotype was found many times. V usage is TRBV24-1 and J usage is TRBJ2-1; 15 bases fit TRBD2. Germline V gene lookup returns CDR1 KGHDR and CDR2 SFDVKD. This CDR3 has 17 amino acids. The ends lost 8 bases at V and 10 bases at J; junction bases unmatched: 14. CDR3 sequence (DNA): TGTGCCACCATGGGACTAGCGGGGGGCCCCTCTGTGGGGGAGCAGTTCTTC. Its protein product is CATMGLAGGPSVGEQFF.

This clonotype was recorded many times. The chain combines TRBV5-1 with TRBJ2-7, with a weak D call TRBD1 (7 bases). Germline V lookup: CDR1 SGHRS, CDR2 YFSETQ. The CDR3 contains 13 residues. Trimming left V 4 bases short and J 3 bases short, with 11 bases between. In DNA form, the CDR3 reads TGCGCCAGCAGCCGCGGGACAGTCTACGAGCAGTACTTC. Its translation is CASSRGTVYEQYF.

This clonotype was detected many times. V and J are TRBV7-2 and TRBJ2-7; no clear D. The CDR3 spans 14 residues. Trimming shortened V by 3 bases and J by 1 base, and 10 bases separated the two germline ends. Looked up from germline, CDR1 is SGHTA and CDR2 is FQGNSA. The CDR3 region is CASSLGLTSYEQYF. The CDR3 nucleotides read TGTGCCAGCAGCTTGGGTCTTACTTCCTACGAGCAGTACTTC.

This rearrangement joins TRBV6-2 or TRBV6-3 to TRBJ1-1, with no clear D. The CDR3 is 14 amino acids. Germline CDR1 MNHEY, CDR2 SVGEGT. Trimming shortened V by 5 bases and J by 5 bases, and 15 bases separated the two germline ends. CDR3 DNA sequence: TGTGCCAGCAGTCGGATCCGAAGGGAAACTGAAGCTTTCTTT. Translated, it gives CASSRIRRETEAFF.

This clonotype was detected a few times. The chain combines TRBV28 with TRBJ2-3, with 8 bases aligning to TRBD1. The junction had 11 bases not matched to a gene; V was cut back by 6 bases and J by 6 bases. Germline CDR1 and CDR2: MDHEN and SYDVKM. The CDR3 is 15 residues long. The CDR3 loop is CASRRRGRFPDTQYF. CDR3 in DNA: TGTGCCAGCAGACGCAGGGGGCGCTTTCCCGATACGCAGTATTTT.

Ten or more counts support this clonotype. The rearrangement uses TRBV4-3 and TRBJ2-2, with D perhaps TRBD1 or TRBD2 (5 bases each). Trimming removed 1 base at V and 7 bases at J, with 13 bases between. The CDR3 consists of 15 residues. The germline V gene has CDR1 LGHNA and CDR2 YSLEER. Here the CDR3 DNA reads TGCGCCAGCAGCCAAGGTGCTGTGGGGGACGGGGAGCTGTTTTTT. Protein sequence: CASSQGAVGDGELFF.

This clonotype was counted only a few times. The chain carries TRBV11-1 and TRBJ2-7, with D perhaps matching TRBD2 (5 bases). V dropped 7 bases and J dropped 3 bases, with 19 bases sitting between them. The CDR3 extends over 15 amino acids. Germline values: CDR1 SGHAT, CDR2 FQDESV (reference sequence). The DNA for the CDR3 is TGTGCCAGCACCTTGCGATCGACCGGGGACTACGAGCAGTACTTC. This translates into CASTLRSTGDYEQYF.

J is TRBJ2-7 and V is TRBV7-9; 10 nucleotides match TRBD2. The germline CDR1 and CDR2 sequences are SEHNR and FQNEAQ (reference sequence). After removal of 5 bases from V and 0 bases from J, the junction contained 10 bases not matched to a gene. The CDR3 is 17 residues long. The CDR3 DNA follows: TGTGCCAGCAGCCCTAGCGGGGGAACTAAAAGCTCCTACGAGCAGTACTTC. Its translation: CASSPSGGTKSSYEQYF.

In its sample, this clonotype was seen many times. This chain joins TRBV28 and TRBJ2-3; D may correspond to TRBD1 or TRBD2 (6 bases each). The V end was cut by 4 bases, the J end by 8 bases, with 28 bases between. This CDR3 spans 18 amino acids. Germline loops: CDR1 MDHEN, CDR2 SYDVKM. CDR3 DNA sequence: TGTGCCAGCAGTTATCCCTGGGGGGACACCCGCAAAAGGGGTACGCAGTATTTT. Translated: CASSYPWGDTRKRGTQYF. The full variable domain, with the rest looked up from reference TRBV28 and TRBJ2-3, is DVKVTQSSRYLVKRTGEKVFLECVQDMDHENMFWYRQDPGLGLRLIYFSYDVKMKEKGDIPEGYSVSREKKERFSLILESASTNQTSMYLCASSYPWGDTRKRGTQYFGPGTRLTVL.

Many counts were recorded for this clonotype. The chain links TRBV7-2 to TRBJ2-2, with 7 bases that match TRBD1. With 5 bases clipped from V and 0 bases from J, the junction kept 6 bases outside the gene matches. The CDR3 extends over 16 amino acids. Germline V gene data show CDR1 as SGHTA and CDR2 as FQGNSA. CDR3 residues: CASSQPGQSNTGELFF. In nucleotides, the CDR3 is TGTGCCAGCAGCCAACCGGGACAGTCGAACACCGGGGAGCTGTTTTTT.

This clonotype was counted at least ten times. The chain joins TRBV20-1 to TRBJ2-2; D is perhaps TRBD1 (6 bases). The CDR3 covers 15 residues. Trimming took off 1 base at V and 2 bases at J, with 11 bases between the two ends. Per the germline V gene, CDR1 is DFQATT and CDR2 is SNEGSKA (reference sequence). The CDR3 DNA is TGCAGTGCTAGAGTGCAGGGGATTAACACCGGGGAGCTGTTTTTT. It codes for CSARVQGINTGELFF.

V is TRBV4-1 and J is TRBJ2-4, with TRBD2 as a possible D gene (6 bases). The V end was cut by 2 bases, the J end by 1 base, with 12 bases between. The CDR3 covers 16 residues. The germline V gene encodes CDR1 MGHRA and CDR2 YSYEKL. CDR3 residues: CASSQPRRGAKNIQYF. The CDR3 bases are TGCGCCAGCAGCCAACCCCGGAGGGGTGCCAAAAACATTCAGTACTTC.